Sequencing of this T cell receptor beta chain was carried out in a study of response to subunit inactivated influenza vaccine. General study points: Authors suggested seasonal influenza vaccinations each recruit few new T cells.

TCRdb recomputed calls from the RT-PCR reads with MiXCR, one row per CDR3 protein. Here the sample spans about 830,000 distinct CDR3 sequences, approximately 18% being singletons. This clonotype occurred a few times. Its antigen is unidentified. The input for sequencing was PBMCs from blood, taken roughly 5 days after vaccination. The origin of this receptor is a man aged 45-65 years who received an inactivated influenza vaccine.

The CDR3 region is CASSPGLAGFSYNEQFF. In DNA, the CDR3 is TGTGCCAGCAGCCCGGGACTAGCGGGCTTCTCCTACAATGAGCAGTTCTTC. The chain has TRBV9 and TRBJ2-1, with TRBD2 matching over 12 bases. The CDR3 contains 17 residues. With V trimmed by 4 bases and J by 0 bases, 5 bases remained unmatched. The V gene's germline CDR1 is SGDLS and CDR2 YYNGEE.